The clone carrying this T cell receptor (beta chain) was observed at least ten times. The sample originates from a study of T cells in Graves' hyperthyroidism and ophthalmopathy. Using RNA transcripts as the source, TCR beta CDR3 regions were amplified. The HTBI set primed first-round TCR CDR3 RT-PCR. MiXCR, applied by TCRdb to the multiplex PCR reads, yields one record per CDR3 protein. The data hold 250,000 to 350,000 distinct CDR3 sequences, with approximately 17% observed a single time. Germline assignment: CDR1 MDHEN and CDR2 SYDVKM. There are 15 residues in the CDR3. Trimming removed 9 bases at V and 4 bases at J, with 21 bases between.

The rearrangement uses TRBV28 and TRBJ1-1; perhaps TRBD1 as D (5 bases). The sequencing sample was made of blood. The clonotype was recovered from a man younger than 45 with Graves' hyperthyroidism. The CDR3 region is CASKELGTPGTEAFF. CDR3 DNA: TGTGCCAGTAAAGAATTGGGGACTCCAGGCACTGAAGCTTTCTTT.